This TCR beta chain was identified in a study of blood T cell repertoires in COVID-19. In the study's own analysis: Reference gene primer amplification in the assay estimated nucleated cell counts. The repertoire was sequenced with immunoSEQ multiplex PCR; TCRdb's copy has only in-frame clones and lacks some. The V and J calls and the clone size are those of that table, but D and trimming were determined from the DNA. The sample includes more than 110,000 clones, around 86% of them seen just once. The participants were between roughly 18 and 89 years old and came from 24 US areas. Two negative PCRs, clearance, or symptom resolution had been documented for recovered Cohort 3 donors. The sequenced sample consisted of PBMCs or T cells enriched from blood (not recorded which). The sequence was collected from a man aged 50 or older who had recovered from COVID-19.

The CDR3 here is CASSPGSLLTPLHF. The CDR3, as DNA: TGTGCCAGCTCACCGGGCAGTCTATTGACACCCCTCCACTTT. The V call is TRBV18, the J call TRBJ1-6; D is undetermined. Between the trimmed V and J ends, which lost 3 bases and 11 bases, there was a span of 14 bases. This CDR3 is built from 14 residues. Germline V lookup: CDR1 KGHSH, CDR2 LQKENI.